Sequencing of this TCR beta chain was carried out in a study of CD8 T cells in ankylosing spondylitis. The CDR3 covers 16 residues. V gave up 4 bases and J gave up 3 bases; unmatched junction bases: 9. Germline loops: CDR1 MGHRA, CDR2 YSYEKL. General study findings and limits: Peripheral blood held disease-linked clones only at relatively low frequency, and these were CD8+. There was a TCR beta motif, made of several highly homologous variants, that appeared characteristic of ankylosing spondylitis blood. According to the report, clones linked to the disease were significantly enriched in matched synovial fluid samples taken from ankylosing spondylitis patients.

In the case of this clonotype: Its antigen is currently unknown.

Each CDR3 protein is one row after TCRdb ran MiXCR on the 5' RACE reads. The sample lists about 200,000 distinct CDR3 sequences, 20% to 30% occurring once. The chain links TRBV4-1 to TRBJ1-5, with 7 bases fitting TRBD1. Sequencing was done on a sample of blood, either unsorted or a sorted T cell fraction (not recorded which). This receptor was obtained from a male donor with ankylosing spondylitis or in good health (not recorded which). In DNA, the CDR3 is TGCGCCAGCAGCCTCACCGAGGGACAGTTCAATCAGCCCCAGCATTTT. As protein: CASSLTEGQFNQPQHF.